This T cell receptor (beta chain) is drawn from a study of blood T cell repertoires in COVID-19. Whole-study context: The United States, Italy and Spain supplied acute and convalescent COVID-19 samples.

Method: immunoSEQ multiplex PCR; TCRdb's copy keeps in-frame clones and lacks some. Of about 380,000 clones listed, 88% are singletons. V lost 4 bases and J 2 bases, leaving 15 bases between the germline ends. The germline CDR1 and CDR2 sequences are SEHNR and FQNEAQ (reference sequence). There are 16 residues in the CDR3. Participants were placed into cohorts based on the clinical history they reported. Symptom resolution, clearance, or two negative PCRs marked donors in Cohort 3 as recovered. The clonotype comes from a woman aged 18-30 years who had recovered from COVID-19. Sequences were obtained from PBMCs or T cells enriched from blood (not recorded which). The V gene is TRBV7-9, the J gene TRBJ1-3; D may be TRBD1 (6 bases). The CDR3 reads CASSSKGQKAGNTIYF. CDR3 DNA sequence: TGTGCCAGCAGCTCCAAGGGACAAAAAGCTGGAAACACCATATATTTT. Full variable domain (missing parts from reference TRBV7-9 and TRBJ1-3): DTGVSQNPRHKITKRGQNVTFRCDPISEHNRLYWYRQTLGQGPEFLTYFQNEAQLEKSRLLSDRFSAERPKGSFSTLEIQRTEQGDSAMYLCASSSKGQKAGNTIYFGEGSWLTVV.